A selection of T cell receptor beta chains follows, all from one sample in a study of cytomegalovirus exposure and HLA in healthy donors. Profiling relied on immunoSEQ multiplex PCR, and the TCRdb table lists in-frame clones only, not all of them. Seen here are roughly 250,000 clones, 75% to 90% observed once, and the top ten hold 1% to 1.5%. The sequenced material came from PBMCs. Receptors originate from a woman aged 25 to 45 in good health and CMV-seropositive. Both conserved end residues are part of each CDR3. The D gene is left open where the match is weak. Clone size is stated in some rows and not others, as once, few, many or a class when expanded.

v_call,j_call,d_call,clone_size,cdr3_nt,cdr3_aa
TRBV27,TRBJ2-7,.,.,TGTGCCAGCAGTTTACTAGGCGGAAACTACGAGCAGTACTTC,CASSLLGGNYEQYF
TRBV11-2,TRBJ2-7,.,.,TGTGCCAGCAGCCCCGGGATGATGGTGGCCTACGAGCAGTACTTC,CASSPGMMVAYEQYF
TRBV19,TRBJ2-1,TRBD2,few,TGTGCCAGTAGTATTACACTAGCGGGAGAGTATAATGAGCAGTTCTTC,CASSITLAGEYNEQFF
TRBV15,TRBJ2-2,.,once,TGTGCCACCAGCAGAGATCAGCAGGGGCCCCCCTGGACCGGGGAGCTGTTTTTT,CATSRDQQGPPWTGELFF
TRBV5-6,TRBJ2-7,.,.,TGTGCCAGCAGCACGGACAGATACTACGAGCAGTACTTC,CASSTDRYYEQYF
TRBV5-1,TRBJ1-2,TRBD1,.,TGCGCCAGCAGCTTGTGGCTAGGGGGCGACGGGGGCTACACCTTC,CASSLWLGGDGGYTF
TRBV5-1,TRBJ2-1,.,once,TGCGCCAGCAGCTTGGAGGCGGGAACGAATGAGCAGTTCTTC,CASSLEAGTNEQFF
TRBV5-1,TRBJ2-5,TRBD2,.,TGCGCCAGCAGCTTTAGCGGACTAGGAGGAGAGACCCAGTACTTC,CASSFSGLGGETQYF
TRBV30,TRBJ1-1,.,.,TGTGCCTGGAGTGCAGGCATGAACACTGAAGCTTTCTTT,CAWSAGMNTEAFF
TRBV5-1,TRBJ2-7,TRBD1,.,TGCGCCAGCAGCTTGAGAGGGGGCGAAAGCTACGAGCAGTACTTC,CASSLRGGESYEQYF
TRBV30,TRBJ1-1,.,once,TGTGCCTGGAGTTTACAGGTTAAAACTGAAGCTTTCTTT,CAWSLQVKTEAFF
TRBV6-5,TRBJ1-5,.,.,TGTGCCAGCTCCAGCCCGGGGTCCAATCAGCCCCAGCATTTT,CASSSPGSNQPQHF
TRBV5-1,TRBJ2-5,TRBD2,.,TGCGCCAGCAGCTCCTACGGACTAGCGGGAGCAGAGACCCAGTACTTC,CASSSYGLAGAETQYF